This T cell receptor beta chain was sequenced for a study of PD-L1 blockade in urothelial cancer. Study in general: Specimens of blood held a median count of approximately 150,000 T cells. Overall study findings and caveats: Better survival was predicted by below-median pretreatment blood TCR clonality.

A remark on this clone: Its antigen remains unknown.

Time point in this sample: peripheral blood 6 weeks after treatment start. Clones were read by immunoSEQ multiplex PCR, and TCRdb kept only the in-frame ones, dropping some. The sample yields about 130,000 clones, more than 70% seen once. Per the germline V gene, CDR1 is SEHNR and CDR2 is FQNEAQ (reference sequence). Trimming pared 5 bases from V and 6 bases from J, leaving 8 bases between. The CDR3 is 12 amino acids. This chain connects TRBV7-9 to TRBJ2-1; D is unresolved. This receptor was obtained from a man over 45 with urothelial cancer. Sequenced material: PBMCs, taken around atezolizumab (anti-PD-L1) treatment. The CDR3 is CASSPPSNEQFF. The CDR3 nucleotides read TGTGCCAGCAGCCCCCCCTCCAATGAGCAGTTCTTC.